Listed here are 9 T cell receptor beta chains from one sample, sequenced in a study of blood T cells in healthy people across ages. It was with a sample-barcoded 5' primer and a J-beta primer mix that a second PCR of roughly 7 to 12 cycles was run. TCRdb ran MiXCR on the 5' RACE reads and lists one entry per CDR3 protein. The sample yields around 1,000,000 distinct CDR3 sequences, roughly two fifths seen once. The specimen was blood. The receptors here all came from a man younger than 35 in good health.

The chain links TRBV2 to TRBJ1-1, with TRBD1 matching 7 bases. V lost 6 bases to trimming and J lost 4 bases; unmatched junction nucleotides: 5. The CDR3 runs to 13 residues. Germline V gene sequence: CDR1 SNHLY, CDR2 FYNNEI. The CDR3 loop is CASSTRGSTEAFF. The CDR3 DNA sequence: TGTGCCAGCAGCACCAGGGGGAGCACTGAAGCTTTCTTT.

V and J are TRBV25-1 and TRBJ1-5; weak D call: TRBD1 (5 bases). V shed 4 bases and J shed 7 bases, with 11 bases lying between them. This CDR3 spans 13 amino acids. Germline V gene sequence: CDR1 MGHDK, CDR2 SYGVNS. The CDR3 spells CASSGGGWQPQHF. The CDR3 region has the DNA TGTGCCAGCAGTGGGGGGGGATGGCAGCCCCAGCATTTT.

This clonotype was recorded once. The chain links TRBV20-1 to TRBJ2-1; the D gene is possibly TRBD2 (5 bases). CDR3 length: 12 amino acids. V was clipped by 3 bases and J by 5 bases, with 8 bases between them. Germline assignment: CDR1 DFQATT and CDR2 SNEGSKA (reference sequence). The CDR3 DNA reads as TGCAGTGCTAGCGGGAACAACAATGAGCAGTTCTTC. Its translation is CSASGNNNEQFF.

This clonotype was seen a handful of times. The chain joins TRBV6-5 to TRBJ1-2; a possible D gene is TRBD1 (6 bases). The CDR3 length is 15 residues. Trimming took off 4 bases at V and 2 bases at J, with 14 bases between the two ends. CDR1 and CDR2 (germline): MNHEY, SVGAGI. This chain's CDR3 is CASSSTGKTNYGYTF. The CDR3 DNA reads as TGTGCCAGCAGTTCTACAGGGAAAACGAACTATGGCTACACCTTC.

The chain couples TRBV4-2 to TRBJ1-3, with D possibly TRBD1 on 5 matching bases. Trimming took 0 bases from V and 0 from J, leaving 15 bases between them. This CDR3 contains 18 residues. The germline CDR1 and CDR2 sequences are LGHNA and YNFKEQ. The CDR3 here is CASSQDRTGRGSGNTIYF. CDR3 nucleotides: TGTGCCAGCAGCCAAGATAGAACGGGGCGGGGCTCTGGAAACACCATATATTTT.

The V call is TRBV6-5, the J call TRBJ2-7; D remains ambiguous. The CDR3 has 15 amino acids. Germline V gene lookup returns CDR1 MNHEY and CDR2 SVGAGI. V was pared by 2 bases and J by 0 bases, with 11 bases between. In nucleotides, the CDR3 is TGTGCCAGCAGTTACAAGTTGGGCAGCTCCTACGAGCAGTACTTC. The encoded protein is CASSYKLGSSYEQYF.

This clonotype showed up just a few times. The V and J genes are TRBV7-2 and TRBJ1-1; no firm D call. Germline CDR1 is SGHTA and CDR2 is FQGNSA. V lost 2 bases, J lost 9 bases, and 7 bases lay in between. The CDR3 has 11 residues. The CDR3 bases are TGTGCCAGCAGCTTATATAGAAAAGCTTTCTTT. It translates to CASSLYRKAFF. Supplemented by reference TRBV7-2 and TRBJ1-1, the full variable domain reads GAGVSQSPSNKVTEKGKDVELRCDPISGHTALYWYRQSLGQGLEFLIYFQGNSAPDKSGLPSDRFSAERTGGSVSTLTIQRTQQEDSAVYLCASSLYRKAFFGQGTRLTVV.

This chain joins TRBV29-1 and TRBJ1-1; the D gene is possibly TRBD1 (6 bases). CDR3 length: 15 residues. The V end lost 6 bases, the J end lost 9 bases, and 26 bases lay between the germline ends. CDR1 and CDR2 from the germline V gene are SQVTM and ANQGSEA. The CDR3 bases are TGCAGCGTACGCGTCCGGGACACGGTTACACTGAAAGCTTTCTTT. The encoded protein is CSVRVRDTVTLKAFF.

Ten or more counts support this clonotype. The gene calls are TRBV5-1 and TRBJ1-1; D perhaps matches TRBD1 (5 bases). V dropped 1 base and J dropped 0 bases, with 7 bases sitting between them. This CDR3 comprises 14 residues. Germline lookup yields CDR1 SGHRS and CDR2 YFSETQ. As DNA, the CDR3 is TGCGCCAGCAGCTTGTACAGGTTGAACACTGAAGCTTTCTTT. Amino acid sequence: CASSLYRLNTEAFF.